This paragraph covers one TCR beta chain sequence. UMI-labeled TRB cDNA libraries were prepared by 5' RACE. No DNA is given; TCRdb re-called the 5' RACE reads and lists each CDR3 protein once. The sample's table shows approximately 39,000 distinct CDR3 sequences. These data come from a study of CXCR3-negative and CXCR3-positive naive CD8 T cells. In the study overall: With about 1.5 +/- 0.3 million reads per library, the TRB reads numbered about 135 million in total.

The CDR3 totals 15 residues. The receptor was derived from a human donor in good health. Some clones in this sample may be carry-over from other donors' samples. The sequenced sample was memory CD8+ T cells from blood. The V and J genes are TRBV12-3 or TRBV12-4 and TRBJ2-5; TCRdb lists TRBD2, though no DNA is available to test this call. CDR3: CASSSRLAWGETQYF.